This T cell receptor (beta chain) came from a study of T-cell memory formation after mild COVID-19. Study-wide context: Each donor largely had its own TCR clusters. Study-wide findings and caveats: Clones that contracted from day 15 to 85 were balanced CD4/CD8, while later expanders leaned CD4+.

Comment on this clonotype: Its specificity is not known.

5'RACE, which relied on constant-segment primers, yielded TCR alpha and TCR beta cDNA libraries carrying sample barcodes and UMIs. TCRdb fed the 5' RACE reads into MiXCR, producing one record per CDR3 protein. The sample lists around 410,000 distinct CDR3 sequences, about 22% occurring once. Trimming cost V 0 bases and J 5 bases; bases outside gene matches: 8. This CDR3 has 16 residues. CDR1 is SGHKS and CDR2 is YYEKEE in the germline V gene (reference sequence). Sequenced: PBMCs or a T cell subset sorted from them (not recorded which). The sequence came from an adult woman who had mild COVID-19 (a few samples of this study predate the infection). Cell type and time point are not known. The chain recombines TRBV5-5 with TRBJ2-5, with TRBD2 matching over 9 bases. The CDR3 DNA reads as TGTGCCAGCAGCTTGGTCCGCACTAGCGGGCGGGAGACCCAGTACTTC. Its protein is CASSLVRTSGRETQYF. The entire variable domain, with the rest obtained from reference TRBV5-5 and TRBJ2-5, is as follows: DAGVTQSPTHLIKTRGQQVTLRCSPISGHKSVSWYQQVLGQGPQFIFQYYEKEERGRGNFPDRFSARQFPNYSSELNVNALLLGDSALYLCASSLVRTSGRETQYFGPGTRLLVL.